Sequencing of this T cell receptor beta chain was carried out in a study of human T cells and chemical hapten exposure. The overall study: Small discrepancies in pooled library volume mainly accounted for the varying TCR yields per sample.

One entry per CDR3 protein results from TCRdb running MiXCR on the 5' RACE reads. The sample yields tens of thousands of distinct CDR3 sequences, more than 7.5% seen once. Unfractionated whole blood served as the source for total RNA extraction. Germline loops: CDR1 SEHNR, CDR2 FQNEAQ (reference sequence). V gave up 5 bases and J gave up 4 bases, with 11 bases separating them. CDR3 length equals 13 residues. The rearrangement uses TRBV7-9 and TRBJ1-1, with D unclear. The sequence was obtained from a male donor in good health. CDR3 in amino acids: CASSPAVSTEAFF. The CDR3 DNA follows: TGTGCCAGCAGCCCCGCAGTAAGCACTGAAGCTTTCTTT.